This T cell receptor beta chain derives from a study of CXCR3-negative and CXCR3-positive naive CD8 T cells. Study-wide results and caveats: CXCR3-positive naive cells had TRB CDR3s that were more hydrophobic than CXCR3-negative naive cells had. Naive CXCR3-positive and CXCR3-negative cells shared TRBV-TRBJ usage; memory cells diverged. Comparably high diversity was seen in both naive subsets, and much lower diversity in memory CD8+ cells.

A note on this clonotype: Its specificity is unknown.

The CDR3 runs to 14 residues. CDR1 is MNHEY, CDR2 SMNVEV, per germline (reference sequence). Researchers prepared the TRB cDNA libraries using 5' RACE with UMI labels. TCRdb reprocessed the 5' RACE reads, with one entry per CDR3 protein and no DNA. The sample table sets out approximately 130,000 distinct CDR3 sequences. Researchers sorted a few hundred thousand cells of each CD8+ T cell subset in triplicate. CD45RO-CCR7+CD27+CD95- expression identified naive CD8+ T cells. Sequences were obtained from naive CXCR3+ CD8+ T cells from blood. Subset meaning: CD45RO-CCR7+CD27+CD95- naive CD8+ T cells expressing CXCR3 (TNR3+). The chain is built from TRBV27 and TRBJ2-5; TCRdb's D call, TRBD2, is unchecked because there is no DNA. This receptor was obtained from a human donor in good health. Some clones in this sample may be carry-over from other donors' samples. The CDR3 here is CASSLFSGGETQYF.